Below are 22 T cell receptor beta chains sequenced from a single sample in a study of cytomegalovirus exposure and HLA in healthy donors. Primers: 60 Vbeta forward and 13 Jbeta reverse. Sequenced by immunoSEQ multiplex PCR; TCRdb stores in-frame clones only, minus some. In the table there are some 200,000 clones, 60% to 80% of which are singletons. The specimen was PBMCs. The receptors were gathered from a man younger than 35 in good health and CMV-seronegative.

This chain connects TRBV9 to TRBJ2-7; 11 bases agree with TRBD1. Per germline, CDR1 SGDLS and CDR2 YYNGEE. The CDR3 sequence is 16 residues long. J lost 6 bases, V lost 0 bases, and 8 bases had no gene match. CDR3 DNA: TGTGCCAGCAGCGTAGGGACAGGGGGCCCTTTTAGCGAGCAGTACTTC. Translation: CASSVGTGGPFSEQYF.

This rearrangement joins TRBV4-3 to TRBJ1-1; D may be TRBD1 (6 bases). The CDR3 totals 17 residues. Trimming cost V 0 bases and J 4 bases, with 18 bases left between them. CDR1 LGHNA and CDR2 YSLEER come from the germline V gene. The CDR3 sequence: CASSQEFPVARGTEAFF. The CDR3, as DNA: TGCGCCAGCAGCCAAGAGTTCCCCGTAGCCAGGGGCACTGAAGCTTTCTTT.

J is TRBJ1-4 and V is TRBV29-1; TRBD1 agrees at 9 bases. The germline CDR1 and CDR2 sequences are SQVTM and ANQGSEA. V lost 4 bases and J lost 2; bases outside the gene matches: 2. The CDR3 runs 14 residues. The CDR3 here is CSVATGGTNEKLFF. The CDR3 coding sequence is TGCAGCGTTGCGACAGGGGGGACTAATGAAAAACTGTTTTTT.

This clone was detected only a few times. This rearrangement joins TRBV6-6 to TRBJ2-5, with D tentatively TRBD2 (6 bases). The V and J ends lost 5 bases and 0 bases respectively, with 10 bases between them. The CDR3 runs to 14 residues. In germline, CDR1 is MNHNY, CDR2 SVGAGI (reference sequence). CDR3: CASSNRGNQETQYF. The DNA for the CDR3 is TGTGCCAGCAGTAATCGGGGGAACCAAGAGACCCAGTACTTC.

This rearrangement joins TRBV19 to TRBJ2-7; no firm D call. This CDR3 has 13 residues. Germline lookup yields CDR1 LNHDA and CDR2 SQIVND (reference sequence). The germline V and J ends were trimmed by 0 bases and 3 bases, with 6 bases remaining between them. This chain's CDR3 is CASSIEQFYEQYF. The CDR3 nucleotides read TGTGCCAGTAGTATAGAACAGTTCTACGAGCAGTACTTC.

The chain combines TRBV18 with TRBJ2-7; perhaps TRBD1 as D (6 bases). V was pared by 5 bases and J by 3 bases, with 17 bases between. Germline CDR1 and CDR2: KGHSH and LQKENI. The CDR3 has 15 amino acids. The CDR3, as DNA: TGTGCCAGCTCATCTTTAATCGGACAGCACTACGAGCAGTACTTC. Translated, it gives CASSSLIGQHYEQYF.

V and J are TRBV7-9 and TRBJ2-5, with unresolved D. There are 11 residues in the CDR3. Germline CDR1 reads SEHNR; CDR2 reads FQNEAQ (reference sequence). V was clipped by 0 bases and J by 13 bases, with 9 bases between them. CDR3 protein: CASSLAEWAYF. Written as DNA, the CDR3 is TGTGCCAGCAGCTTAGCCGAGTGGGCGTACTTC.

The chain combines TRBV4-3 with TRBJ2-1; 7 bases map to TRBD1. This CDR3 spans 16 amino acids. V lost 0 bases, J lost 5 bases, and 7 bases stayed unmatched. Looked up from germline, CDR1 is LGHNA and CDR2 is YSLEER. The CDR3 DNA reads TGCGCCAGCAGCCAAGATCTACAGGGGCCCAACAATGAGCAGTTCTTC. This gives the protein CASSQDLQGPNNEQFF.

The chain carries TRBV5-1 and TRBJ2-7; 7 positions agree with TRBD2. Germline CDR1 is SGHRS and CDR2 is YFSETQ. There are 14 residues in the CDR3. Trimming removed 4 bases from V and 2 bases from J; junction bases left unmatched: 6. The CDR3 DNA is TGCGCCAGCAGCCAAGCGGGGACGACCTACGAGCAGTACTTC. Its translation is CASSQAGTTYEQYF.

The CDR3 reads CASSFRSVQYF. As DNA, the CDR3 is TGTGCCAGCAGTTTTCGCTCGGTTCAGTACTTC. The chain is built from TRBV27 and TRBJ2-4; D uncertain. Trimming removed 3 bases from V and 11 bases from J, with 8 bases in between. The V gene's germline CDR1 is MNHEY and CDR2 SMNVEV (reference sequence). CDR3 size: 11 residues.

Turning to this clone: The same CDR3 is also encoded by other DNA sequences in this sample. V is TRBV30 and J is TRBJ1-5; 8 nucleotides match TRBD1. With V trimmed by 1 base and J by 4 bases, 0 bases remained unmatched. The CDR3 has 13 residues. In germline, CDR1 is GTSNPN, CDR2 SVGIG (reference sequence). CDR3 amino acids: CAWSGQGNQPQHF. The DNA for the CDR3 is TGTGCCTGGAGTGGACAGGGGAATCAGCCCCAGCATTTT.

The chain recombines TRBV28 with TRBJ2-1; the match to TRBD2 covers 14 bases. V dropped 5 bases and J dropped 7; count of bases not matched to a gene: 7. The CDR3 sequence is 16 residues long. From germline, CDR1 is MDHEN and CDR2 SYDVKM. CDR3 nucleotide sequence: TGTGCCAGCAGTGTCCGACTAGCGGGAGGGCCAAATGAGCAGTTCTTC. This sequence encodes CASSVRLAGGPNEQFF.

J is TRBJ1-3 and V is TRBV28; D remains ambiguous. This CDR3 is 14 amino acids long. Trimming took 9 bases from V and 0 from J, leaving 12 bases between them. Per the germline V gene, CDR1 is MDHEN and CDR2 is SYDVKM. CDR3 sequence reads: CASIASGSGNTIYF. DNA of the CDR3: TGTGCCAGTATAGCGAGCGGCTCTGGAAACACCATATATTTT.

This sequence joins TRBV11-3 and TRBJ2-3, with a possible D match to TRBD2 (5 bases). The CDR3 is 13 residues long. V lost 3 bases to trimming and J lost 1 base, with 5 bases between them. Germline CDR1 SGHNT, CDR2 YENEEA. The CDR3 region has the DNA TGTGCCAGCAGCTTTAGCGGCACAGATACGCAGTATTTT. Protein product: CASSFSGTDTQYF.

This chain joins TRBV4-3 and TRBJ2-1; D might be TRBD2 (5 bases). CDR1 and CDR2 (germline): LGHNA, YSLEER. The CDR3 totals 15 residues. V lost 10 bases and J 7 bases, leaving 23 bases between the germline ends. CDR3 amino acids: CATQEAGGLFNEQFF. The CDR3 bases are TGCGCCACGCAGGAGGCAGGTGGTTTGTTTAATGAGCAGTTCTTC.

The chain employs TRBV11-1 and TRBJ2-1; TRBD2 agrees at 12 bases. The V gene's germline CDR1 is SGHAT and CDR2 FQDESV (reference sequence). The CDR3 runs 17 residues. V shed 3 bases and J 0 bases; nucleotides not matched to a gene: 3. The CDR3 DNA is TGTGCCAGCAGCTTGCTAGCGGGAGGGAGCTCCTACAATGAGCAGTTCTTC. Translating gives CASSLLAGGSSYNEQFF.

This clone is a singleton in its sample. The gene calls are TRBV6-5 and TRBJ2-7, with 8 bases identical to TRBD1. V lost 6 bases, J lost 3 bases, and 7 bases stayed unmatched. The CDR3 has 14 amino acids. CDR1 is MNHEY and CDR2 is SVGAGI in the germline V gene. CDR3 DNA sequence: TGTGCCAGCAGGACCGGGACAGGAGACTACGAGCAGTACTTC. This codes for CASRTGTGDYEQYF.

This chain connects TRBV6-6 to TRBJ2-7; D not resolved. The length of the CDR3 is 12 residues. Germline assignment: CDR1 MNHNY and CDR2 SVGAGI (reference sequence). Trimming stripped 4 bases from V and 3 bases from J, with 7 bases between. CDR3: CASSSNFYEQYF. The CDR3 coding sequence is TGTGCCAGCAGTTCCAACTTCTACGAGCAGTACTTC.

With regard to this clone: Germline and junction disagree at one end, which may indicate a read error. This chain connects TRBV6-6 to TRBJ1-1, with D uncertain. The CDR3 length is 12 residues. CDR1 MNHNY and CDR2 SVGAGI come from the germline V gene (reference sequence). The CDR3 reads CASSLRNSEAFF. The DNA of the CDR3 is TGTGCCAGCAGCCTCAGGAACTCTGAAGCTTTCTTT.

CDR3 nucleotides: TGTGCCAGCAGTGGGACCAGGGGAATGGACACCGGGGAGCTGTTTTTT. Residues: CASSGTRGMDTGELFF. V usage is TRBV6-1 and J usage is TRBJ2-2, with D perhaps matching TRBD1 (6 bases). Germline-derived CDR1 and CDR2 are MNHNS and SASEGT. This CDR3 has 16 residues. Trimming cost V 4 bases and J 3 bases, with 15 bases left between them.

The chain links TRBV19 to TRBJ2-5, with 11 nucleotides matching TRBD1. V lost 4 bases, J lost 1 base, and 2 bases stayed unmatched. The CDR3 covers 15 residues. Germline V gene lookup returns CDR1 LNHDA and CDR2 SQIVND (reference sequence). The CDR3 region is CASSTGQGAQETQYF. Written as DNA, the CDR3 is TGTGCCAGTAGTACCGGACAGGGGGCCCAAGAGACCCAGTACTTC.

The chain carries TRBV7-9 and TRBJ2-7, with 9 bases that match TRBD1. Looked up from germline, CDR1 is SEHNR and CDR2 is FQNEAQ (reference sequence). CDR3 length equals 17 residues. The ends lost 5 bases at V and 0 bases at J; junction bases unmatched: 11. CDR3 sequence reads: CASSLPTLGQGSYEQYF. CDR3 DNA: TGTGCCAGCAGCCTACCAACCCTGGGACAGGGCTCCTACGAGCAGTACTTC.